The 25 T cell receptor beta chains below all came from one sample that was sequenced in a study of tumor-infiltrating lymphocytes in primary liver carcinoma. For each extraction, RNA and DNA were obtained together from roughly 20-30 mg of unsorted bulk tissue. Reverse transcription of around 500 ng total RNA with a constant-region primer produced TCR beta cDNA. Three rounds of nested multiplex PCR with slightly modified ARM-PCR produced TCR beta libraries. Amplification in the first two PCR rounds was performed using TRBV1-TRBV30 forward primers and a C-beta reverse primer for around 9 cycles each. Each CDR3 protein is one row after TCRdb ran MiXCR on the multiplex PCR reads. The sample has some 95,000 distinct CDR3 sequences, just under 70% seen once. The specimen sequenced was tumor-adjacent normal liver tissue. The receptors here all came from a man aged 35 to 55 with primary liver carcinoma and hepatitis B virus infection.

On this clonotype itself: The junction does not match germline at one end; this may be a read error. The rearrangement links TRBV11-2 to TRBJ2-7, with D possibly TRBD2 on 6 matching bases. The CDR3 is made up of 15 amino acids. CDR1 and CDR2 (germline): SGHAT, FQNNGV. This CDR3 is CASSLGGTLPYEHYF. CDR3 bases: TGTGCCAGCAGCCTCGGTGGGACTCTACCGTACGAGCATTACTTC.

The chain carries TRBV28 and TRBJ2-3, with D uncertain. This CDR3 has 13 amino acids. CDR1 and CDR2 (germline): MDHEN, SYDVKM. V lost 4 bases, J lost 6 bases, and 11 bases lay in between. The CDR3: CASSSRTTDTQYF. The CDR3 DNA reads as TGTGCCAGCAGTTCACGGACCACCGATACGCAGTATTTT.

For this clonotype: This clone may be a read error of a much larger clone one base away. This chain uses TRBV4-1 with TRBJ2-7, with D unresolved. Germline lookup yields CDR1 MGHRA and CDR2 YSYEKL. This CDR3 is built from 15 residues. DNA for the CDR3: TGCGCCAGCAGCCAAGGGTCGACTTTCTCCTACAAGCAGTACTTC. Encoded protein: CASSQGSTFSYKQYF.

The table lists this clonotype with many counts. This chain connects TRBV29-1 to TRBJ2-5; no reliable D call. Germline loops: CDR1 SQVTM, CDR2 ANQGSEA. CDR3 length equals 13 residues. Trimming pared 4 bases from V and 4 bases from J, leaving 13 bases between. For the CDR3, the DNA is TGCAGCGTTGCGGGCGCGGAAGGAGAGACCCAGTACTTC. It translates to CSVAGAEGETQYF.

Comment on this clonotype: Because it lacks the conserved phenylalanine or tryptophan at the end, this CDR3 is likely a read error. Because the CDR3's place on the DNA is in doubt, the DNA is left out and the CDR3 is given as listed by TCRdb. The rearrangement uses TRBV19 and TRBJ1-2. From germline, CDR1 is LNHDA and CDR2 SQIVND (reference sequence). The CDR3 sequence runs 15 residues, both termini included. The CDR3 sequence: CASSITDVTSYGYII.

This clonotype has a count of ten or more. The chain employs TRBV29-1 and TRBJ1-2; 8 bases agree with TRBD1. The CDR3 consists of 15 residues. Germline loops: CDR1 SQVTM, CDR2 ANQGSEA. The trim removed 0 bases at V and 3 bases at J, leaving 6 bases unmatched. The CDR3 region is CSVEDRDRGDYGYTF. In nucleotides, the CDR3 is TGCAGCGTTGAAGATAGAGACAGGGGAGACTATGGCTACACCTTC.

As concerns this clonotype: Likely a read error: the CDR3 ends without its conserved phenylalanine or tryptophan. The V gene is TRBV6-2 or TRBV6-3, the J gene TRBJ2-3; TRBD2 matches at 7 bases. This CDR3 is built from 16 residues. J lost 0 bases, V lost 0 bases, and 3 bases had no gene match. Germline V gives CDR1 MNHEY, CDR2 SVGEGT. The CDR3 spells CASSYSPSGSTDTQYS. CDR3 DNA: TGTGCCAGCAGTTACTCTCCTAGCGGTAGCACAGATACGCAGTATTCT.

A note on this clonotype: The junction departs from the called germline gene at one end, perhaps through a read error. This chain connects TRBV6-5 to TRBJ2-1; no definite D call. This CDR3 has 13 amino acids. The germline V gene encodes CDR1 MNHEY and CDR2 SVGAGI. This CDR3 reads CASSYGSHNERFF. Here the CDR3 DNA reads TGTGCCAGCAGTTACGGGTCCCACAATGAGCGGTTCTTC.

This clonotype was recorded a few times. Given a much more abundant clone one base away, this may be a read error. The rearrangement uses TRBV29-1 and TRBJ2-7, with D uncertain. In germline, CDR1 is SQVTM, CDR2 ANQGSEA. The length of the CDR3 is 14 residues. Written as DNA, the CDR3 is TGCAGCGTAAGGACGGCATACCCCCCCTACGAGCCGTACTTC. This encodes CSVRTAYPPYEPYF.

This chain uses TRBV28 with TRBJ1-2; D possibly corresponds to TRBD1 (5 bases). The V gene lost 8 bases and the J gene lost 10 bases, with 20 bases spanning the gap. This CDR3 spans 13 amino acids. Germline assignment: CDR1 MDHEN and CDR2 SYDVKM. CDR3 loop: CASRSGWGLAYTF. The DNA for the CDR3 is TGTGCCAGCCGGAGTGGGTGGGGACTCGCCTACACCTTC.

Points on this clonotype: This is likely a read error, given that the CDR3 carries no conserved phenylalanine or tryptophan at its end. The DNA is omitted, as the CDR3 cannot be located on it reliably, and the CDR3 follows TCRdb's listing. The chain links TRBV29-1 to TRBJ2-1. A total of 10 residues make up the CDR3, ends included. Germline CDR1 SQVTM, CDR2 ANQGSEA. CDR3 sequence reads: CSGSDNERFL.

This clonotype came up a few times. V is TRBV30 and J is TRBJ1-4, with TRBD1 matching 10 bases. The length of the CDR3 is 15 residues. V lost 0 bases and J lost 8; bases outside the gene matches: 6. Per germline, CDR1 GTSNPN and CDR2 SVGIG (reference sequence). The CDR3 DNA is TGTGCCTGGAGTGTATTAGGGACAGGGGTCGAAAAACTGTTTTTT. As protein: CAWSVLGTGVEKLFF.

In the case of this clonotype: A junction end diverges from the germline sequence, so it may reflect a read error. This chain's CDR3 is CASTRLAGQGTQYF. CDR3 sequence (DNA): TGTGCCAGTACCCGACTAGCAGGACAAGGGACCCAGTACTTC. This sequence joins TRBV6-5 and TRBJ2-5, with 7 bases fitting TRBD2. The CDR3 is made up of 14 amino acids. In germline, CDR1 is MNHEY, CDR2 SVGAGI.

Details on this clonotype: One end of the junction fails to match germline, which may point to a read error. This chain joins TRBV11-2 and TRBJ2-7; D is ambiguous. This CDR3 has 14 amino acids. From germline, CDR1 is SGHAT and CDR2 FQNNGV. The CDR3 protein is CASSSSDGAYERYF. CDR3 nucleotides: TGTGCCAGCAGCTCAAGCGACGGAGCCTACGAGCGGTACTTC.

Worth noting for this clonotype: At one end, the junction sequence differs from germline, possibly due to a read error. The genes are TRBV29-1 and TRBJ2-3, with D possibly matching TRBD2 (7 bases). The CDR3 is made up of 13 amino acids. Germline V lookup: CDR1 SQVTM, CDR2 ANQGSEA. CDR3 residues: CSVKVGGPGTQYF. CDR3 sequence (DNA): TGCAGCGTTAAGGTCGGGGGGCCAGGTACGCAGTACTTT.

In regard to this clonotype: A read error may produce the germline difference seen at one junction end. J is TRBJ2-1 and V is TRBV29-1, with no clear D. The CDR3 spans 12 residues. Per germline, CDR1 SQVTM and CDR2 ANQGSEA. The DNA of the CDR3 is TGCAGCGTTTCACAAGTCTACAAAGAGCAGTTCTTC. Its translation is CSVSQVYKEQFF.

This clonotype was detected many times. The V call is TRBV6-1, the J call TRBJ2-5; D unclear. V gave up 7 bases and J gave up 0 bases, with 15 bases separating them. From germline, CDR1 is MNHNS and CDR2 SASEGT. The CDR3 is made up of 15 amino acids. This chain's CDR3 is CASTIGRVNQETQYF. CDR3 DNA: TGTGCCAGCACTATAGGACGGGTTAACCAAGAGACCCAGTACTTC.

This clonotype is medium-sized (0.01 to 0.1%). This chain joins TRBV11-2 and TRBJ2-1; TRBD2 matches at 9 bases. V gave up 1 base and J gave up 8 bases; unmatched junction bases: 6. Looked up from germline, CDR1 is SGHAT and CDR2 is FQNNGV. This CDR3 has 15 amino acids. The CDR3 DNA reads TGTGCCAGCAGCTTAGTGGCGGGAGGGCAATATGAGCAGTTCTTC. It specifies CASSLVAGGQYEQFF.

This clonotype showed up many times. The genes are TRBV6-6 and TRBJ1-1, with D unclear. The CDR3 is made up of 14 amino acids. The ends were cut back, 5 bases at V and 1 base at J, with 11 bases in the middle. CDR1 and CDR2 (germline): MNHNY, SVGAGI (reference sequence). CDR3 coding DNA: TGTGCCAGCAGTGTACGGGGTTCGAACACTGAAGCTTTCTTT. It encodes CASSVRGSNTEAFF.

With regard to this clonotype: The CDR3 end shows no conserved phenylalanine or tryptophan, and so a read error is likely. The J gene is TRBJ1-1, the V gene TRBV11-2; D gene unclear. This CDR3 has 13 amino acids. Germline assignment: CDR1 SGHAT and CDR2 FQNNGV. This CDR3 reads CASSLVGETGAFL. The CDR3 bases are TGTGCCAGCAGCTTAGTCGGGGAGACTGGAGCTTTCCTT.

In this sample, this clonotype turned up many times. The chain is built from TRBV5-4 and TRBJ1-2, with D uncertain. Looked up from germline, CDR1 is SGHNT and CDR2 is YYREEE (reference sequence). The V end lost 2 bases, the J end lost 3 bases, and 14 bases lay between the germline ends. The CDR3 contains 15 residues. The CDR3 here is CASSFSTLGYYGYTF. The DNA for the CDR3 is TGTGCCAGCAGCTTCTCAACCTTGGGGTACTATGGCTACACCTTC.

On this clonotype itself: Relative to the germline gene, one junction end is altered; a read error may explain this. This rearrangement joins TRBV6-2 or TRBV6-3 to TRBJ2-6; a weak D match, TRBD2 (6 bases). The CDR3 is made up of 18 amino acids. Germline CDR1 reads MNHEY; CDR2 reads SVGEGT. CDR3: CACSLPPGVQSGANVLTF. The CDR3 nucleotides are TGTGCCTGCAGTCTCCCACCGGGGGTGCAATCTGGGGCCAACGTCCTGACTTTC.

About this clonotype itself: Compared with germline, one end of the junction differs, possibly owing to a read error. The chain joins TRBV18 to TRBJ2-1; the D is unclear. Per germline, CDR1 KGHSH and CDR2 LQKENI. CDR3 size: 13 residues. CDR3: CATEPDGYSEQFF. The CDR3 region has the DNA TGTGCCACGGAACCGGACGGTTACAGTGAGCAGTTCTTC.

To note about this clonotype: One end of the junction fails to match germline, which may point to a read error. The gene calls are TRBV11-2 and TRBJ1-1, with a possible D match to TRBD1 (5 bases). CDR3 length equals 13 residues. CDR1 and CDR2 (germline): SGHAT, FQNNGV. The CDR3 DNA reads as TGTGCCAGCAGCTTCCAGGGAAGCACTGAAGCTTCCTTT. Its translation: CASSFQGSTEASF. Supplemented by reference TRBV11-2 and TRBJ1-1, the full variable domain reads EAGVAQSPRYKIIEKRQSVAFWCNPISGHATLYWYQQILGQGPKLLIQFQNNGVVDDSQLPKDRFSAERLKGVDSTLKIQPAKLEDSAVYLCASSFQGSTEASFGQGTRLTVV.

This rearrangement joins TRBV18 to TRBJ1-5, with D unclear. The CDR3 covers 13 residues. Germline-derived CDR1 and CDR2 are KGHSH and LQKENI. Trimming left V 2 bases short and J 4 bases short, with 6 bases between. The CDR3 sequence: CASSPVQNQPQHF. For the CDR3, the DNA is TGTGCCAGCTCACCAGTACAGAATCAGCCCCAGCATTTT.